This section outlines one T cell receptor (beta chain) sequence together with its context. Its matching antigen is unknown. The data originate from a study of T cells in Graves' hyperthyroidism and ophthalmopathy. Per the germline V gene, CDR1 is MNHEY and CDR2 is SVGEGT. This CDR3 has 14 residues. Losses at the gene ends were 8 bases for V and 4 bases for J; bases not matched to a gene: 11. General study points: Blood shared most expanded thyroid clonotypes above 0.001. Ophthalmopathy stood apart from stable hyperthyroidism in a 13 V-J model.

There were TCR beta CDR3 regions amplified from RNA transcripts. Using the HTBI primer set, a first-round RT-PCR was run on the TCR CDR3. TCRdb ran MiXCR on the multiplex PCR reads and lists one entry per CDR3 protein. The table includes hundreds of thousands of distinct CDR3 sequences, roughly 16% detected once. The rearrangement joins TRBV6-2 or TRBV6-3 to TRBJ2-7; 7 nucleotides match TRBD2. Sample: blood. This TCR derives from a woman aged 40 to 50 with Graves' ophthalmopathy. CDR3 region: CASVRTRLEYEQYF. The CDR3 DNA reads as TGTGCCAGCGTCCGGACTAGGTTAGAATACGAGCAGTACTTC.